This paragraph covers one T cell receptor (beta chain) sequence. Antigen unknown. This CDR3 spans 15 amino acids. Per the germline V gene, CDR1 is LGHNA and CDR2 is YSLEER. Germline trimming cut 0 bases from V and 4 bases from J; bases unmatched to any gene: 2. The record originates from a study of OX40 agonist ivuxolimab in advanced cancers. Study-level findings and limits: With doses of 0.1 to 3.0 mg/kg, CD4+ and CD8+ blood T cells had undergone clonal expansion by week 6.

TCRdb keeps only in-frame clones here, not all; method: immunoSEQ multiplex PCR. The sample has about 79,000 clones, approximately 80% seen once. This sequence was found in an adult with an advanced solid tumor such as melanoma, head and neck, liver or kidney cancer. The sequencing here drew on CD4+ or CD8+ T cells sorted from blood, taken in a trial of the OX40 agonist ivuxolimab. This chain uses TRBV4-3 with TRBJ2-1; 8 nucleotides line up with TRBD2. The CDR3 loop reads CASSQERGGYNEQFF. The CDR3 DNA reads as TGCGCCAGCAGCCAAGAACGGGGGGGATACAATGAGCAGTTCTTC.